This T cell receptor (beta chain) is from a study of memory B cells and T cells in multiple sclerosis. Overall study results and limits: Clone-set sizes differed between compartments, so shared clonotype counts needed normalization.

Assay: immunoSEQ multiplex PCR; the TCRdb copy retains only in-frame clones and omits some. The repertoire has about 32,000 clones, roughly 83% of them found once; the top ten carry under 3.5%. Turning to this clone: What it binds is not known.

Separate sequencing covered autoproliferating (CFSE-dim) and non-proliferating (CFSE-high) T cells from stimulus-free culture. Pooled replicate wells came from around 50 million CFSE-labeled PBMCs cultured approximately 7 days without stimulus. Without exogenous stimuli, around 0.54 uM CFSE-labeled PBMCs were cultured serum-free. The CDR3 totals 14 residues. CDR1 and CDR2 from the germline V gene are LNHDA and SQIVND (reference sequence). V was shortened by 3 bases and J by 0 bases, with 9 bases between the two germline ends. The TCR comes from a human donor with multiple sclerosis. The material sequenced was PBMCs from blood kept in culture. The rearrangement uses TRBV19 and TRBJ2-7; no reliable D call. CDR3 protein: CASSISVHSYEQYF. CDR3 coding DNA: TGTGCCAGTAGTATCAGTGTTCACTCCTACGAGCAGTACTTC.